The 9 T cell receptor beta chains below were found in one sample sequenced in a study of blood T cell repertoires in COVID-19. TCRdb's table, derived via immunoSEQ multiplex PCR, lists solely in-frame clones and lacks some. The table records over 80,000 clones, around four fifths of them present only once. Sequenced sample: peripheral blood. All receptors derive from a woman aged 55-69 years with acute or convalescent COVID-19.

This chain connects TRBV5-1 to TRBJ1-5; D remains ambiguous. Trimming pared 0 bases from V and 7 bases from J, leaving 11 bases between. The CDR3 runs to 14 residues. The germline gives CDR1 SGHRS, CDR2 YFSETQ. In nucleotides, the CDR3 is TGCGCCAGCAGCTTGGGAGGGTTCGGGCAGCCCCAGCATTTT. It codes for CASSLGGFGQPQHF.

In this sample, this clone turned up once. The chain recombines TRBV1 with TRBJ1-6; TRBD1 was called by the table and not checked on the DNA. TRBV1 is marked as a pseudogene. The CDR3 runs 16 residues. The CDR3 DNA follows: TGCACCAGCAGCTGGGATGGGACAGTACTTAATTCACCCCTCCACTTT. This encodes CTSSWDGTVLNSPLHF.

This clone has more than one count but fewer than ten. The rearrangement uses TRBV30 and TRBJ2-1; 10 bases match TRBD1. V was pared by 1 base and J by 5 bases, with 2 bases of the junction left unmatched. Per the germline V gene, CDR1 is GTSNPN and CDR2 is SVGIG (reference sequence). This CDR3 contains 14 residues. The DNA for the CDR3 is TGTGCCTGGAGTGGGGGGACAGGGGACAATGAGCAGTTCTTC. Translated: CAWSGGTGDNEQFF.

This clone was detected only once. V and J are TRBV30 and TRBJ2-7; D remains unclear. Germline V lookup: CDR1 GTSNPN, CDR2 SVGIG (reference sequence). The CDR3 loop spans 11 amino acids. V was trimmed by 3 bases and J by 3 bases, leaving 6 bases between them. The CDR3 protein is CAWRALYEQYF. The CDR3 DNA follows: TGTGCCTGGAGGGCTCTCTACGAGCAGTACTTC.

This clone has more than one count but fewer than ten. V gene TRBV19 combines with J gene TRBJ2-3; 15 nucleotides match TRBD2. Trimming cost V 4 bases and J 5 bases; bases outside gene matches: 4. CDR3 length: 16 residues. CDR1 and CDR2 from the germline V gene are LNHDA and SQIVND (reference sequence). CDR3 DNA sequence: TGTGCCAGTAGTACGGGACTAGCGGGGGGTCTAGATACGCAGTATTTT. Encoded protein: CASSTGLAGGLDTQYF. The full variable domain, completed using reference TRBV19 and TRBJ2-3, is DGGITQSPKYLFRKEGQNVTLSCEQNLNHDAMYWYRQDPGQGLRLIYYSQIVNDFQKGDIAEGYSVSREKKESFPLTVTSAQKNPTAFYLCASSTGLAGGLDTQYFGPGTRLTVL.

The chain has TRBV27 and TRBJ1-6; the D is unclear. The length of the CDR3 is 14 residues. CDR1 and CDR2 from the germline V gene are MNHEY and SMNVEV (reference sequence). The V gene lost 2 bases and the J gene lost 4 bases, with 6 bases spanning the gap. CDR3 coding DNA: TGTGCCAGCAGTTTAGGAGGGTATAATTCACCCCTCCACTTT. Protein: CASSLGGYNSPLHF.

V gene TRBV7-8 combines with J gene TRBJ2-2; 9 bases agree with TRBD1. Unmatched junction bases numbered 1, after V lost 1 base and J lost 4 bases. The germline V gene has CDR1 SGHVS and CDR2 FQNEAQ. CDR3 length equals 15 residues. The CDR3 protein is CASSLDRGLTGELFF. CDR3 nucleotide sequence: TGTGCCAGCAGCTTAGACAGGGGGCTCACCGGGGAGCTGTTTTTT.

The chain joins TRBV10-3 to TRBJ2-5; D might be TRBD2 (5 bases). The CDR3 is made up of 14 amino acids. V gave up 5 bases and J gave up 4 bases, with 14 bases separating them. Germline values: CDR1 ENHRY, CDR2 SYGVKD. In nucleotides, the CDR3 is TGTGCCATCAGTCCGTTGAGGGAAGGAGAGACCCAGTACTTC. The encoded protein is CAISPLREGETQYF.

V usage is TRBV27 and J usage is TRBJ1-5; 7 bases match TRBD1. Per the germline V gene, CDR1 is MNHEY and CDR2 is SMNVEV (reference sequence). The CDR3 sequence is 16 residues long. Trimming cost V 6 bases and J 0 bases; bases outside gene matches: 8. The CDR3 DNA reads as TGTGCCAGCAGGCCCCAGGGGGTCTATAGCAATCAGCCCCAGCATTTT. Amino acids: CASRPQGVYSNQPQHF.